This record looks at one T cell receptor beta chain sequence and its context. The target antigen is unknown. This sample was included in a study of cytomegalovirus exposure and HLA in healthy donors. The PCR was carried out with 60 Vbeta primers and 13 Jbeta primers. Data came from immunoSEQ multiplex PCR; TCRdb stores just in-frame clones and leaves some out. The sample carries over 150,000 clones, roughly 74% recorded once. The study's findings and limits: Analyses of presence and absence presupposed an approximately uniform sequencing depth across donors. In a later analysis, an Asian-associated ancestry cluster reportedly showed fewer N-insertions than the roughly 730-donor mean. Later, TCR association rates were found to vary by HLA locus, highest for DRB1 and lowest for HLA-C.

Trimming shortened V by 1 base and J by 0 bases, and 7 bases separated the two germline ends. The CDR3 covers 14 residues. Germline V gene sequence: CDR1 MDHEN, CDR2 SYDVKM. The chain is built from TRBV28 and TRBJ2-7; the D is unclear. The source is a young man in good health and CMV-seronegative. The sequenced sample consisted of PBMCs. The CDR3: CASSLSAGSYEQYV. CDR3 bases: TGTGCCAGCAGTTTATCGGCAGGCTCCTACGAGCAGTACGTC.